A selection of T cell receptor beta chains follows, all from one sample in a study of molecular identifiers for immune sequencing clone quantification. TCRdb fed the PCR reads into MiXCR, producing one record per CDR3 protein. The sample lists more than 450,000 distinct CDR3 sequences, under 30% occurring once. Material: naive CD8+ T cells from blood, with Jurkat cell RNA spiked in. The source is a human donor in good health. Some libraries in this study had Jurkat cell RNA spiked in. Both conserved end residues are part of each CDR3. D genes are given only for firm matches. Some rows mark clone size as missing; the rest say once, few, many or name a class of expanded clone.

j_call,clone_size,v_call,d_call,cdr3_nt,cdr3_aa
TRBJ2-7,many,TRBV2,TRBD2,TGTGCCAGCAGGCGACTAGCGGAGGCCCGTTCGTTCGAGTACTTC,CASRRLAEARSFEYF
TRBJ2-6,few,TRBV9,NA,TGTGCCAGCAGCGCGGCCAGGGACCTAACCTCTGGGGCCAACGTCCTGACTTTC,CASSAARDLTSGANVLTF
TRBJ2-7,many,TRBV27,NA,TGTGCCAGCAGCCCACAGGGATACTACGAGCAGTACTTC,CASSPQGYYEQYF
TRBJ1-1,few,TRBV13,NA,TGTGCCAGCAGCTCGAGGGCCATAAAAGCTTTCTTT,CASSSRAIKAFF
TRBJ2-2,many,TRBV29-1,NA,TGCAGCGTTGAGGGCAACGGGGAGCTGTTTTTT,CSVEGNGELFF
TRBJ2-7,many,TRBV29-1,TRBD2,TGCAGCGTTGAGGGGATAGCGGGAGGGCTTGAGCCCTACGAGCAGTACTTC,CSVEGIAGGLEPYEQYF
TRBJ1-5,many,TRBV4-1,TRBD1,TGCGCCAGCAGCCAAGAAACAGGGGTCTACGGCAATCAGCCCCAGCATTTT,CASSQETGVYGNQPQHF
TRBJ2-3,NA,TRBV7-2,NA,TGTGCCAGCAGCTTCCGCGAGGATACGCAGTATTTT,CASSFREDTQYF
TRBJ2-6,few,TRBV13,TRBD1,TGTGCCAGCAGCTCGTCACAGGGGATCTCTGGGGCCAACGTCCTGACTTTC,CASSSSQGISGANVLTF
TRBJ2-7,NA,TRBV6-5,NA,TGTGCCAGCGGCCCCTCCGCCGGATCCGACGAGCAGTACTTC,CASGPSAGSDEQYF
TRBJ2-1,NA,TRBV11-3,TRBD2,TGTGCCAGCAGCTTAGATTCCGGGAGGTTGTTCTTC,CASSLDSGRLFF
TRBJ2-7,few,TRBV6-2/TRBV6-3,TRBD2,TGTGCCAGCGGAAGGACTAGCGGGACCTACGAGCAGTACTTC,CASGRTSGTYEQYF
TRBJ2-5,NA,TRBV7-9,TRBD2,TGTGCCAGCAGCTTAAAGTTCTCATTATTAGCGGGGCAACAAGAGACCCAGTACTTC,CASSLKFSLLAGQQETQYF
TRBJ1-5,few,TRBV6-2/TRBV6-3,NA,TGTGCCAGCAGTTACGGCAGGGCTAGCAATCAGCCCCAGCATTTT,CASSYGRASNQPQHF
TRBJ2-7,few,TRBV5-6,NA,TGTGCCAGCACCCGGAGGTCGGCGGGGAGCCCCTACGAGCAGTACTTC,CASTRRSAGSPYEQYF
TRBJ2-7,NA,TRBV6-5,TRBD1,TGTGCCAGCAGTTACCTCGCGACAGGGTCCGAGCAGTACTTC,CASSYLATGSEQYF
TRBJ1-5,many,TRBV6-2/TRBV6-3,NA,TGTGCCAGCAGTAGACGGCAGGACCCTCTTTCTTATAGCAATCAGCCCCAGCATTTT,CASSRRQDPLSYSNQPQHF
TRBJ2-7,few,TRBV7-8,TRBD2,TGTGCCAGCAGCCCACTAGCGGGGGGCCCCCTCTACGAGCAGTACTTC,CASSPLAGGPLYEQYF
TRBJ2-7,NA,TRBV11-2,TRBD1,TGTGCCAGCAGCGGACATAGCGGGACAGGGGGCTACGAGCAGTACTTC,CASSGHSGTGGYEQYF
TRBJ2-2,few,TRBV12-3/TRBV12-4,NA,TGTGCCAGCTGGGAGAAGAACACCGGGGAGCTGTTTTTT,CASWEKNTGELFF
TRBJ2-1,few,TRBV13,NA,TGTGCCAGCAGCTTAGGTGCCCCTGGGATGGATGAGCAGTTCTTC,CASSLGAPGMDEQFF
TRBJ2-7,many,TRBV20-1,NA,TGCAGTGCTCCTCAGGGGCGACGCTCCTACGAGCAGTACTTC,CSAPQGRRSYEQYF
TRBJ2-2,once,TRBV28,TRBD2,TGTGCCAGCATGGAACTAGCGGAGAACACCGGGGGGCTGTTTTTT,CASMELAENTGGLFF
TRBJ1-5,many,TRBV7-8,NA,TGTGCCAGCAGCTTCTTAGATCAGCCCCAGCATTTT,CASSFLDQPQHF
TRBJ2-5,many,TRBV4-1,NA,TGCGCCAGCAGCCGATCGACAGGCCCTAATCGACAAGAGACCCAGTACTTC,CASSRSTGPNRQETQYF
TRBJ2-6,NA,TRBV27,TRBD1,TGTGCCAGCAGTTTTGGGACAGTACAATTCGGGGCCAACGTCCTGACTTTC,CASSFGTVQFGANVLTF
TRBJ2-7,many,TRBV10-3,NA,TGTGCCACCCGAAGGGACGGATACAGCTCCTACGAGCAGTACTTC,CATRRDGYSSYEQYF
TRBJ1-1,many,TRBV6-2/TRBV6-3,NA,TGTGCCATATCAGGGGAAGGAAGGACTGAAGCTTTCTTT,CAISGEGRTEAFF
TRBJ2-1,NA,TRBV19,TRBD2,TGTGCCAGTACGGTTTCGACTAGCGGCCTCCACAATGAGCAGTTCTTC,CASTVSTSGLHNEQFF